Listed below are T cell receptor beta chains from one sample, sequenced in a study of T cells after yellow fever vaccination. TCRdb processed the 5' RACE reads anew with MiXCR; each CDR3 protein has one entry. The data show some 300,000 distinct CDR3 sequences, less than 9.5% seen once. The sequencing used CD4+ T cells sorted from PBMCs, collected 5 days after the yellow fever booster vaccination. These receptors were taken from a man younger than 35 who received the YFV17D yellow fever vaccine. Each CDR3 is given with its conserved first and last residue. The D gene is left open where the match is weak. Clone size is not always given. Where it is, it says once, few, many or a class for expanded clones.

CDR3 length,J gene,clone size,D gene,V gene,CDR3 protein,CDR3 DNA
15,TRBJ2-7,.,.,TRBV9,CASSVVGGEVNEQYF,TGTGCCAGCAGCGTAGTAGGGGGGGAAGTAAACGAGCAGTACTTC
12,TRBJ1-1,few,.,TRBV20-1,CREEGVGTEAFF,TGCAGGGAAGAGGGGGTTGGCACTGAAGCTTTCTTT
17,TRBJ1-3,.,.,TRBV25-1,CASSEYGGRGGSNTIYF,TGTGCCAGCAGTGAATATGGAGGCCGAGGGGGATCAAACACCATATATTTT
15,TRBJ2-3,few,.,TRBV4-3,CASSQEIWSTDTQYF,TGCGCCAGCAGCCAAGAGATCTGGAGCACAGATACGCAGTATTTT
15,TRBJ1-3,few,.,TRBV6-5,CASSKQGLGGNTIYF,TGTGCCAGCAGCAAACAGGGTTTAGGTGGAAACACCATATATTTT
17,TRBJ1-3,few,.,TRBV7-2,CASSLAVARISGNTIYF,TGTGCCAGCAGCTTAGCAGTCGCCAGAATCTCTGGAAACACCATATATTTT
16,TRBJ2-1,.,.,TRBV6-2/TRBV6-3,CASSYVGPGAHNEQFF,.
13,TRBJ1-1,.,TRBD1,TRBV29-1,CSVGQGIDTEAFF,TGCAGCGTTGGACAGGGGATAGACACTGAAGCTTTCTTT
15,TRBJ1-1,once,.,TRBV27,CASSLLPSLNSEAFF,TGTGCCAGCAGTTTATTGCCATCGCTGAACTCTGAAGCTTTCTTT
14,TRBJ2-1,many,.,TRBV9,CASSVAPPGYEQFF,TGTGCCAGCAGCGTTGCCCCCCCGGGGTATGAGCAGTTCTTC
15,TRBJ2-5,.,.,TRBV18,CASSSDRPFQETQYF,TGTGCCAGCTCATCTGACAGGCCCTTCCAAGAGACCCAGTACTTC
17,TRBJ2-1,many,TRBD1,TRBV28,CASSFIGTDLSYNEQFF,TGTGCCAGCAGCTTTATAGGGACAGATCTCTCCTACAATGAGCAGTTCTTC
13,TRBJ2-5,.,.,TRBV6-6,CASSYPEAETQYF,TGTGCCAGCAGTTACCCGGAGGCGGAGACCCAGTACTTC
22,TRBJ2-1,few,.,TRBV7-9,CASSSGQGASGVTRTIYNEQFF,TGTGCCAGCAGCTCCGGACAGGGAGCTAGCGGGGTGACCCGTACCATCTACAATGAGCAGTTCTTC
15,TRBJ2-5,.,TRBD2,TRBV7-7,CASSPGSGGQETQYF,TGTGCTAGCAGCCCCGGAAGCGGGGGCCAAGAGACCCAGTACTTC
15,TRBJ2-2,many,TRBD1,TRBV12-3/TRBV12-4,CASSRDRANTGELFF,TGTGCCAGCAGTCGGGACAGGGCGAACACCGGGGAGCTGTTTTTT
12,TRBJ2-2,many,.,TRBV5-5,CASSLYIGELFF,TGTGCCAGCAGCTTGTATATCGGGGAGCTGTTTTTT
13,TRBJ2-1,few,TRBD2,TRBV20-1,CSARSGTTNEQFF,TGCAGTGCTAGATCCGGGACTACCAATGAGCAGTTCTTC
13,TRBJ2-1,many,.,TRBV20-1,CSARIPGYNEQFF,TGCAGTGCTAGGATTCCAGGGTACAATGAGCAGTTCTTC
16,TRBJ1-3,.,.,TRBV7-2,CASSLVSGALGNTIYF,TGTGCCAGCAGCTTAGTCTCGGGGGCGCTCGGAAACACCATATATTTT
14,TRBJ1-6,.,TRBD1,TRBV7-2,CASSLTGVGSPLHF,TGTGCCAGCAGCCTCACAGGGGTAGGGTCACCCCTCCACTTT
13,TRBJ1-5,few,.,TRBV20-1,CSAPTERNQPQHF,TGCAGTGCCCCCACGGAACGCAATCAGCCCCAGCATTTT
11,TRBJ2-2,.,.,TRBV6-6,CASRRTGELFF,TGTGCCAGCAGGAGAACCGGGGAGCTGTTTTTT
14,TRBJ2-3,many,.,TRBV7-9,CASSFSGGTDTQYF,TGTGCCAGCAGCTTTTCCGGCGGCACAGATACGCAGTATTTT
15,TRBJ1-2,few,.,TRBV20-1,CSAHAPGASLYGYTF,TGCAGTGCTCACGCCCCGGGGGCGTCCCTCTATGGCTACACCTTC
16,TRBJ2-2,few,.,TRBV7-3,CASSSSGLPNTGELFF,TGTGCCAGCAGCTCGTCTGGACTGCCGAACACCGGGGAGCTGTTTTTT
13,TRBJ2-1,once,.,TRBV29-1,CSVVAVRYNEQFF,TGCAGCGTTGTCGCCGTAAGATACAATGAGCAGTTCTTC
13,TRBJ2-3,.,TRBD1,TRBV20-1,CSARDRGFDTQYF,TGCAGTGCGAGGGACAGGGGCTTTGATACGCAGTATTTT
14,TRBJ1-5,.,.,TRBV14,CASSQSSTSGRQHF,TGTGCCAGCAGCCAATCGTCGACCTCGGGTCGTCAGCATTTT
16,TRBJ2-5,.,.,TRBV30,CAWISRDGPSQGTQYF,TGTGCCTGGATTAGCCGGGACGGCCCCAGCCAGGGGACCCAGTACTTC
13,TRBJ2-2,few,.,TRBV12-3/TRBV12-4,CASSLIGGGELFF,TGTGCCAGCAGTTTAATCGGTGGGGGGGAGCTGTTTTTT
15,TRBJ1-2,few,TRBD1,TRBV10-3,CAISSRTGANYGYTF,TGTGCCATCAGTAGTCGGACAGGAGCTAACTATGGCTACACCTTC
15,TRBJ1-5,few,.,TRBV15,CATSRDGQLNQPQHF,TGTGCCACCAGCAGAGATGGACAGCTCAATCAGCCCCAGCATTTT
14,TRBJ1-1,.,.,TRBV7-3,CASSEQGSNTEAFF,TGTGCCAGCAGCGAACAGGGTTCGAACACTGAAGCTTTCTTT
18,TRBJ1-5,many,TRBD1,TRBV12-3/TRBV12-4,CASSPLGQGVALGRPQHF,TGTGCCAGCAGTCCCCTCGGACAGGGGGTTGCCTTAGGTCGGCCCCAGCATTTT
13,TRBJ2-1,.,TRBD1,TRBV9,CASRSPGGNEQFF,TGTGCCAGCCGTAGCCCAGGGGGCAATGAGCAGTTCTTC
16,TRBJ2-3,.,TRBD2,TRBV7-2,CASSLEVYRGGNTQYF,TGTGCCAGCAGCTTAGAGGTGTATCGCGGGGGGAATACGCAGTATTTT
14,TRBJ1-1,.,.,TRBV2,CASIRAELNTEAFF,TGTGCCAGCATTAGGGCAGAACTGAACACTGAAGCTTTCTTT
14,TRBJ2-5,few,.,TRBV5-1,CASSLEGGKETQYF,TGCGCCAGCAGCTTGGAGGGGGGCAAAGAGACCCAGTACTTC
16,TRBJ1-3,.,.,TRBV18,CASSPQRPETGNTIYF,TGTGCCAGCTCACCGCAACGACCCGAAACTGGAAACACCATATATTTT
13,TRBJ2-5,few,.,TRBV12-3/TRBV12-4,CASSQGNGETQYF,TGTGCCAGCAGCCAGGGTAACGGGGAGACCCAGTACTTC
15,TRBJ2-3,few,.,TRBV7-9,CASRGVQSYTDTQYF,TGTGCCAGCCGAGGGGTGCAGAGCTACACAGATACGCAGTATTTT
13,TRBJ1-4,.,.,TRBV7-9,CASSWIQGEKLFF,TGTGCCAGCAGCTGGATACAGGGAGAGAAACTGTTTTTT
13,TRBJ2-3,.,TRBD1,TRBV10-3,CATTGEMTDTQYF,TGTGCCACGACAGGGGAGATGACAGATACGCAGTATTTT